A single sample is the source of the 8 T cell receptor beta chains below, sequenced in a study of blood T cells in healthy people across ages. The second PCR ran roughly 6 to 11 cycles with a sample-barcoded 5' primer and J-beta primers. TCRdb reprocessed the 5' RACE reads via MiXCR and lists one record per CDR3 protein. The table lists 1.5 million to 2 million distinct CDR3 sequences, approximately 50% of them singletons, with over 2% in the top ten. The specimen sequenced was blood. The receptors come from a woman in her forties in good health.

The V call is TRBV12-3 or TRBV12-4, the J call TRBJ2-6; perhaps TRBD2 as D (5 bases). V shed 2 bases and J shed 0 bases, with 11 bases lying between them. This CDR3 has 17 residues. CDR3 coding DNA: TGTGCCAGCAGTTTATATGCGGGCTCCTCTGGGGCCAACGTCCTGACTTTC. This codes for CASSLYAGSSGANVLTF.

This clonotype came up many times. The V call is TRBV4-3, the J call TRBJ2-4; unclear D gene. The J call could be wrong; TRBJ2-7 is a better fit for the DNA end. The germline V gene encodes CDR1 LGHNA and CDR2 YSLEER. The CDR3 covers 13 residues. Here the CDR3 reads CASSQGAFYEQYF. CDR3 in DNA: TGCGCCAGCAGCCAAGGGGCATTCTACGAGCAGTACTTC.

V gene TRBV18 combines with J gene TRBJ2-1, with D possibly matching TRBD2 (6 bases). Germline V gene lookup returns CDR1 KGHSH and CDR2 LQKENI. The CDR3 spans 15 residues. V was clipped by 0 bases and J by 9 bases, with 15 bases between them. For the CDR3, the DNA is TGTGCCAGCTCACCACCCCTCCCGGGACTGCCTGAGCAGTTCTTC. It encodes CASSPPLPGLPEQFF.

This clonotype was observed a few times. The chain has TRBV4-3 and TRBJ2-3; 12 bases agree with TRBD2. J gave up 2 bases and V 4 bases, and 7 bases lay outside the gene matches. CDR3 length equals 17 residues. Germline V CDR1 and CDR2: LGHNA, YSLEER. CDR3 bases: TGCGCCAGCAGCCCCGTACTAGCGGGGGGTTACACAGATACGCAGTATTTT. Amino acids: CASSPVLAGGYTDTQYF.

This chain links TRBV7-9 with TRBJ1-4; no firm D call. The CDR3 runs to 15 residues. Trimming removed 1 base from V and 1 base from J, with 7 bases in between. Germline V gene sequence: CDR1 SEHNR, CDR2 FQNEAQ (reference sequence). The CDR3 DNA is TGTGCCAGCAGCTTAGATGACGGAACTAATGAAAAACTGTTTTTT. Protein product: CASSLDDGTNEKLFF.

This clonotype was observed a few times. The chain carries TRBV10-1 and TRBJ1-5; tentatively, D is TRBD1 (6 bases). V lost 0 bases, J lost 6 bases, and 12 bases lay in between. Germline V gene lookup returns CDR1 WNHNN and CDR2 SYGVQD (reference sequence). This CDR3 is 15 amino acids long. The CDR3 DNA follows: TGCGCCAGCAGTGAGTCGAACAGGGAAGGTCAGCCCCAGCATTTT. It encodes CASSESNREGQPQHF.

This sequence joins TRBV10-2 and TRBJ1-2, with TRBD1 as a possible D gene (6 bases). Germline CDR1 reads WSHSY; CDR2 reads SAAADI. The CDR3 spans 14 residues. Trimming took off 4 bases at V and 4 bases at J, with 13 bases between the two ends. The CDR3, as DNA: TGCGCCAGCAGTGGTGGGGGCTCGGCCTATGGCTACACCTTC. Translation: CASSGGGSAYGYTF.

The gene calls are TRBV25-1 and TRBJ2-3; TRBD1 is a possible D gene (6 bases). Germline CDR1 MGHDK, CDR2 SYGVNS. Between the trimmed V and J ends, which lost 7 bases and 5 bases, there was a span of 13 bases. The CDR3 extends over 13 amino acids. The CDR3 protein is CASKMGARDTQYF. The CDR3 nucleotides are TGTGCCAGCAAAATGGGGGCGCGAGATACGCAGTATTTT.